The 9 T cell receptor beta chains listed next were all sequenced from one sample in a study of early T cells in non-severe SARS-CoV-2 infection. MiXCR, applied by TCRdb to the 5' RACE reads, yields one record per CDR3 protein. The repertoire has 55,000 or so distinct CDR3 sequences, about 6.2% of them found once; the top ten carry roughly 3.9%. The sequenced material came from whole blood. The receptors were sampled from an adult who was a healthcare worker with PCR-confirmed SARS-CoV-2 infection or an uninfected control (not recorded which).

This clonotype came up many times. The chain recombines TRBV5-1 with TRBJ2-1; a possible D gene is TRBD1 (7 bases). The CDR3 is 15 amino acids. Trimming pared 0 bases from V and 4 bases from J, leaving 11 bases between. Germline V lookup: CDR1 SGHRS, CDR2 YFSETQ. The CDR3 sequence: CASSLAQGGYNEQFF. The CDR3 DNA reads TGCGCCAGCAGCTTGGCGCAGGGGGGATACAATGAGCAGTTCTTC.

Ten or more counts support this clonotype. The chain recombines TRBV11-3 with TRBJ1-1, with 7 bases identical to TRBD1. Germline CDR1 reads SGHNT; CDR2 reads YENEEA. The trim removed 1 base at V and 8 bases at J, leaving 4 bases unmatched. The CDR3 length is 13 residues. CDR3 residues: CASSLGAGGEAFF. The CDR3 DNA reads as TGTGCCAGCAGCTTAGGGGCAGGGGGAGAAGCTTTCTTT.

The chain combines TRBV6-4 with TRBJ1-1; no clear D. The V end was cut by 4 bases, the J end by 1 base, with 7 bases between. CDR1 is MRHNA, CDR2 SNTAGT, per germline. The CDR3 extends over 13 amino acids. The CDR3 region has the DNA TGTGCCAGCAGTGTCACAGAGAACACTGAAGCTTTCTTT. As protein: CASSVTENTEAFF.

This clonotype was seen at least ten times. This rearrangement joins TRBV6-5 to TRBJ1-2, with 10 bases identical to TRBD1. The V and J ends lost 4 bases and 4 bases, in that order; junction bases with no gene match: 9. The CDR3 has 16 residues. The germline gives CDR1 MNHEY, CDR2 SVGAGI. CDR3 in amino acids: CASSSGTGAAPYGYTF. CDR3 coding DNA: TGTGCCAGCAGTTCCGGGACAGGGGCGGCCCCCTATGGCTACACCTTC.

There are many counts of this clonotype. This chain uses TRBV5-1 with TRBJ2-3, with a tentative D call TRBD2 (6 bases). CDR3 length: 15 amino acids. Germline assignment: CDR1 SGHRS and CDR2 YFSETQ. V was trimmed by 4 bases and J by 6 bases, leaving 18 bases between them. The CDR3 loop is CASSRLGGVDDTQYF. CDR3 DNA sequence: TGCGCCAGCAGCCGCCTGGGCGGGGTGGACGATACGCAGTATTTT.

This clonotype was recorded many times. The chain recombines TRBV7-6 with TRBJ1-2; 7 bases align to TRBD1. The junction had 10 bases not matched to a gene; V was cut back by 6 bases and J by 0 bases. This CDR3 has 16 amino acids. The germline V gene encodes CDR1 SGHVS and CDR2 FNYEAQ. Here the CDR3 DNA reads TGTGCCAGCAGGCACGACAGGGACCAAGCTAACTATGGCTACACCTTC. Its translation: CASRHDRDQANYGYTF.

This clonotype has just a few counts. The rearrangement uses TRBV15 and TRBJ1-1; no reliable D call. The CDR3 spans 14 residues. Germline V gives CDR1 LNHNV, CDR2 YYDKDF (reference sequence). Deletions cut 5 bases from V and 1 base from J, with 11 bases between. CDR3: CATSGPQTNTEAFF. In DNA, the CDR3 is TGTGCCACCAGCGGACCGCAGACGAACACTGAAGCTTTCTTT.

Only a few counts were recorded for this clonotype. V is TRBV11-2 and J is TRBJ2-1; D is ambiguous. The CDR3 spans 13 residues. Germline lookup yields CDR1 SGHAT and CDR2 FQNNGV. V lost 3 bases to trimming and J lost 6 bases, with 9 bases between them. The CDR3 DNA is TGTGCCAGCAGCTTGACACTGGTCAATGAGCAGTTCTTC. It yields the protein CASSLTLVNEQFF.

This clonotype was observed many times. This chain connects TRBV28 to TRBJ2-7, with 9 positions matching TRBD1. This CDR3 is built from 15 residues. J was trimmed by 5 bases and V by 1 base; bases with no gene match: 6. In germline, CDR1 is MDHEN, CDR2 SYDVKM. The CDR3 reads CASSLSGTGLHEQYF. For the CDR3, the DNA is TGTGCCAGCAGTTTATCAGGGACAGGGCTCCACGAGCAGTACTTC.